The entry below gives a single T cell receptor beta chain sequence along with its context. Antigen specificity is unknown. With 10-nucleotide random UMIs, 5'RACE was used to make the cDNA. TCRdb reanalysed the 5' RACE reads using MiXCR and keeps one entry per CDR3 protein. The sample includes about 59,000 distinct CDR3 sequences, 20% to 30% of them seen just once. The data originate from a study of neurological immune-mediated disorders. Between the trimmed V and J ends, which lost 5 bases and 3 bases, there was a span of 20 bases. In germline, CDR1 is MDHEN, CDR2 SYDVKM. This CDR3 has 16 residues. Whole-study results and caveats: Expanded clones shared no CDR3 amino acid sequences across subjects, suggesting private repertoires in all groups.

The time point: technical triplicate 2. Sequenced: PBMCs. The clonotype comes from a man aged 55 to 70 with HTLV-1-associated myelopathy (HAM/TSP). J is TRBJ2-7 and V is TRBV28; D possibly matches TRBD1 or TRBD2 (6 bases each). As DNA, the CDR3 is TGTGCCAGCAGTATCCTCCCGGGGGCGGCAGGCTACGAGCAGTACTTC. Protein sequence: CASSILPGAAGYEQYF.